The rows below give T cell receptor beta chains drawn from one sample of a study of cytomegalovirus exposure and HLA in healthy donors. Sequencing used immunoSEQ multiplex PCR; TCRdb keeps in-frame clones, though not all of them. The repertoire has about 73,000 clones, 95% of them found once; the top ten carry 3.3%. Sequenced: PBMCs. These receptors were collected from a man aged 18-30 years in good health and CMV-seronegative. CDR3s include the opening cysteine and the closing phenylalanine or tryptophan. Each record gives: V gene, clone size, J gene, D gene, CDR3 protein, CDR3 DNA. The D gene is left open where the match is weak. Only some rows state a clone size, as once, few, many or a class for expanded clones.

>TRBV19|NA|TRBJ1-2|TRBD1
CASSPQGIGDGYTF
TGTGCCAGTAGTCCACAGGGGATAGGGGATGGCTACACCTTC
>TRBV4-3|once|TRBJ1-2|NA
CASSLNSGLSVYGYTF
TGCGCCAGCAGCCTGAATTCGGGACTTTCCGTTTATGGCTACACCTTC
>TRBV7-7|NA|TRBJ1-4|TRBD1
CASRPGQGPNEKLFF
TGTGCCAGCAGACCCGGACAGGGTCCTAATGAAAAACTGTTTTTT
>TRBV7-9|NA|TRBJ2-1|TRBD2
CASSLRAGGSNEQFF
TGTGCCAGCAGCTTACGAGCGGGGGGGAGCAATGAGCAGTTCTTC
>TRBV6-6|NA|TRBJ2-1|NA
CASSSADPSSYNEQFF
TGTGCCAGCAGTTCCGCCGACCCTAGCTCCTACAATGAGCAGTTCTTC
>TRBV10-3|once|TRBJ1-3|TRBD1
CAISDDRVRGNTIYF
TGTGCCATCAGCGATGACAGGGTGAGGGGAAACACCATATATTTT
>TRBV27|NA|TRBJ1-2|NA
CASSLSVGGFYGYTF
TGTGCCAGCAGTTTAAGTGTAGGGGGATTCTATGGCTACACCTTC
>TRBV29-1|NA|TRBJ2-6|NA
CSVETDRGANVLTF
TGCAGCGTGGAAACAGATCGGGGGGCCAACGTCCTGACTTTC
>TRBV13|once|TRBJ1-1|NA
CASSFFQGTTDRFNPMNTEAFF
TGTGCCAGCAGCTTTTTTCAGGGGACAACCGACCGGTTTAACCCCATGAACACTGAAGCTTTCTTT
>TRBV15|NA|TRBJ1-2|TRBD1
CATSQELDRAYGYTF
TGTGCCACCAGTCAAGAGCTGGACAGGGCCTATGGCTACACCTTC
>TRBV5-6|NA|TRBJ2-1|NA
CASSLGGRVNEQFF
TGTGCCAGCAGCTTAGGAGGGCGCGTAAATGAGCAGTTCTTC
>TRBV2|NA|TRBJ2-7|TRBD1
CASRVQGPPPGEQYF
TGTGCCAGCAGGGTACAGGGGCCTCCCCCGGGCGAGCAGTACTTC
>TRBV5-6|NA|TRBJ1-1|TRBD1
CASSLEGGTGVMAFF
TGTGCCAGCAGCTTGGAGGGTGGGACAGGGGTGATGGCTTTCTTT
>TRBV5-1|once|TRBJ1-2|TRBD1
CASSSHQGGYGYTF
TGCGCCAGCAGCTCACACCAGGGGGGCTATGGCTACACCTTC
>TRBV4-1|NA|TRBJ2-3|TRBD2
CASSQGTSGVDTQYF
TGCGCCAGCAGCCAAGGGACTAGCGGGGTTGATACGCAGTATTTT
>TRBV27|NA|TRBJ2-2|TRBD1
CASSRWTGHTGELFF
TGTGCCAGCAGTCGATGGACAGGACACACCGGGGAGCTGTTTTTT
>TRBV5-6|NA|TRBJ2-3|NA
CASSTGVDTQYF
TGTGCCAGCAGCACCGGTGTCGATACGCAGTATTTT
>TRBV7-9|NA|TRBJ1-5|NA
CASSSWGTRLNQPQHF
TGTGCCAGCAGCTCCTGGGGGACAAGGCTCAATCAGCCCCAGCATTTT
>TRBV4-1|NA|TRBJ2-2|NA
CASSHQQEVGELFF
TGCGCCAGCAGCCATCAGCAGGAAGTCGGGGAGCTGTTTTTT
>TRBV27|NA|TRBJ2-1|TRBD2
CASSLTSGGVNEQFF
TGTGCCAGCAGTTTGACTAGCGGGGGGGTCAATGAGCAGTTCTTC
>TRBV14|NA|TRBJ1-2|NA
CASSHLGAGNGYTF
TGTGCCAGCAGCCACCTTGGGGCAGGGAACGGCTACACCTTC
>TRBV7-7|NA|TRBJ1-1|NA
CASSVSMNTEAFF
TGTGCCAGCAGCGTGAGCATGAACACTGAAGCTTTCTTT
>TRBV19|once|TRBJ1-4|TRBD1
CASSTGQGLNEKLFF
TGTGCCAGTAGTACCGGACAGGGACTCAATGAAAAACTGTTTTTT
>TRBV30|NA|TRBJ1-5|NA
CAAQYSNQPQHF
TGTGCCGCTCAGTATAGCAATCAGCCCCAGCATTTT
>TRBV6-4|NA|TRBJ2-3|NA
CASSDDSHTDTQYF
TGTGCCAGCAGTGACGACTCCCACACAGATACGCAGTATTTT
>TRBV5-1|NA|TRBJ1-2|NA
CASSFGGLRSEYNYGYTF
TGCGCCAGCAGCTTTGGGGGGTTGAGAAGCGAATATAACTATGGCTACACCTTC
>TRBV29-1|NA|TRBJ1-3|TRBD1
CSVAGQAGNTIYF
TGCAGCGTAGCGGGACAGGCTGGAAACACCATATATTTT
>TRBV7-3|NA|TRBJ2-1|TRBD2
CASSLTSGGTPPIF
TGTGCCAGCAGCTTGACTAGCGGGGGGACCCCTCCTATCTTC
>TRBV5-4|NA|TRBJ2-1|TRBD2
CASSLPRGGSYNEQFF
TGTGCCAGCAGCTTGCCCCGGGGGGGATCCTACAATGAGCAGTTCTTC
>TRBV5-1|NA|TRBJ2-7|NA
CASSWDTPYEQYF
TGCGCCAGCAGCTGGGACACCCCCTACGAGCAGTACTTC
>TRBV6-1|NA|TRBJ1-1|TRBD1
CASSDRVRDEAFF
TGTGCCAGCTCAGACAGGGTACGGGATGAAGCTTTCTTT
>TRBV19|NA|TRBJ2-1|TRBD1
CASSIDRGTGVSDEQFF
TGTGCCAGTAGTATAGATCGCGGGACAGGGGTTTCCGATGAGCAGTTCTTC
>TRBV30|NA|TRBJ1-1|NA
CAWSPDRNEAFF
TGTGCCTGGAGTCCCGACAGAAATGAAGCTTTCTTT
>TRBV15|NA|TRBJ2-4|NA
CATSRDRIAKNIQYF
TGTGCCACCAGCAGAGACAGGATAGCCAAAAACATTCAGTACTTC
>TRBV9|NA|TRBJ1-1|TRBD1
CASSPRSGTGAFF
TGTGCCAGCAGCCCTCGTAGTGGGACAGGGGCTTTCTTT
>TRBV15|NA|TRBJ1-5|TRBD1
CATSIGQASQPQHF
TGTGCCACCAGCATCGGACAGGCAAGCCAGCCCCAGCATTTT
>TRBV5-1|once|TRBJ2-5|TRBD1
CASSRTGGSETQYF
TGCGCCAGCAGCCGCACAGGGGGCAGTGAGACCCAGTACTTC
>TRBV6-1|NA|TRBJ1-1|NA
CASSEFSTEAFF
TGTGCCAGCAGTGAATTTAGCACTGAAGCTTTCTTT
>TRBV2|NA|TRBJ2-2|NA
CASIIGHPSSLLNTGELFF
TGTGCCAGCATAATCGGACACCCAAGCTCACTACTGAACACCGGGGAGCTGTTTTTT
>TRBV2|NA|TRBJ2-1|NA
CASSLSLIYNEQFF
TGTGCCAGCAGCCTTAGCCTGATCTACAATGAGCAGTTCTTC
>TRBV5-1|NA|TRBJ2-3|TRBD1
CASSRNRGTSTDTQYF
TGCGCCAGCAGCCGAAACAGGGGAACTAGCACAGATACGCAGTATTTT
>TRBV11-2|NA|TRBJ1-3|NA
CASSPGRGPDTIYF
TGTGCCAGCAGCCCCGGGCGGGGTCCGGACACCATATATTTT
>TRBV29-1|NA|TRBJ2-7|NA
CSVEVHSYEQYF
TGCAGCGTTGAGGTCCACAGCTACGAGCAGTACTTC
>TRBV4-1|NA|TRBJ1-6|NA
CASSQDRGVGSPFSPLHF
TGCGCCAGCAGCCAAGATCGCGGGGTTGGCAGTCCTTTTTCACCCCTCCACTTT
>TRBV10-3|NA|TRBJ1-2|NA
CAIRGRDTDGYTF
TGTGCCATCAGGGGTAGGGACACCGATGGCTACACCTTC
>TRBV25-1|NA|TRBJ1-6|NA
CASRGEGYNSPLHF
TGTGCCAGCAGGGGAGAAGGATATAATTCACCCCTCCACTTT
>TRBV7-8|NA|TRBJ1-2|NA
CASSLGGGGTNYGYTF
TGTGCCAGCAGCTTAGGCGGGGGAGGAACTAACTATGGCTACACCTTC
>TRBV28|NA|TRBJ1-2|NA
CASSSGGYGYTF
TGTGCCAGCAGCAGCGGGGGATATGGCTACACCTTC
>TRBV30|NA|TRBJ1-2|TRBD1
CASTGVDIYTF
TGTGCCTCAACAGGGGTTGATATCTACACCTTC